This TCR beta chain comes out of a study of cytomegalovirus exposure and HLA in healthy donors. Study findings and constraints: Later analysis reportedly placed an Asian-associated ancestry cluster below the roughly 700-donor mean in N-insertions. In a later analysis, across HLA loci, associated TCR counts were highest for DRB1, lowest for HLA-C.

The PCR used 60 Vbeta and 13 Jbeta primers. Sequenced by immunoSEQ multiplex PCR; TCRdb stores in-frame clones only, minus some. The sample consists of some 170,000 clones, almost 80% of them appearing once. Turning to this clone: The antigen is unknown.

Healthy individuals who donated bone marrow served as the donors. The CDR3 length is 17 residues. With 0 bases clipped from V and 6 bases from J, the junction kept 11 bases outside the gene matches. Germline V gene data show CDR1 as SGDLS and CDR2 as YYNGEE. The source is a middle-aged man in good health and CMV-seropositive. Sequenced input: PBMCs. The chain carries TRBV9 and TRBJ2-3, with 9 bases identical to TRBD2. The CDR3, as DNA: TGTGCCAGCAGCGTAGCCGCTAGCGGGGCTTCGCAGGATACGCAGTATTTT. Its translation is CASSVAASGASQDTQYF.